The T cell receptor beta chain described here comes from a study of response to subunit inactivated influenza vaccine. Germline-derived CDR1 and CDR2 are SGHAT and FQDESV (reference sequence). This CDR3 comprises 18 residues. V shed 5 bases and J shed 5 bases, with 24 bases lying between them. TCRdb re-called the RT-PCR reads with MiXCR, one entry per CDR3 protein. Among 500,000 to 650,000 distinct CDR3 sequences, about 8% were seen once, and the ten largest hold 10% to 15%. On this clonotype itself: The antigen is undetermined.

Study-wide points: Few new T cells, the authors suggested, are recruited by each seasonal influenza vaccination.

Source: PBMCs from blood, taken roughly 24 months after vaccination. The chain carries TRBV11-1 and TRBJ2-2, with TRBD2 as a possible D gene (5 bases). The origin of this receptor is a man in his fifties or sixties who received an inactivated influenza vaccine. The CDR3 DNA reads TGTGCCAGCAGCCTGCCGCGGGTAGGACTGATGGGAACCGGGGAGCTGTTTTTT. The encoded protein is CASSLPRVGLMGTGELFF.